This TCR beta chain was recovered during a study of graft-versus-host responses after intestinal transplantation. Data came from immunoSEQ multiplex PCR; TCRdb stores just in-frame clones and leaves some out. The profile covers tens of thousands of clones, with about two fifths appearing a single time and around 1.5% taken by the ten largest. Responder cells labeled with CFSE (200,000) were co-plated with irradiated stimulator cells labeled with violet dye (200,000). Study conclusions and caveats: HvG clone declines early post-transplant were associated with peak circulating GvH levels.

Germline CDR1 is MDHEN and CDR2 is SYDVKM. This CDR3 is 13 amino acids long. V dropped 0 bases and J dropped 3 bases, with 6 bases sitting between them. The sequence derives from a human patient who was an organ donor for intestinal transplantation. The material was alloreactive CD8+ T cells from a mixed lymphocyte reaction culture, obtained before transplantation. Noted subset: CFSE-low proliferating T cells sorted from approximately six-day pre-transplant mixed lymphocyte reaction (GvH or HvG direction). The V and J genes are TRBV28 and TRBJ2-7; D ambiguous. The CDR3 coding sequence is TGTGCCAGCAGTTTATGGAACCTCTACGAGCAGTACTTC. This codes for CASSLWNLYEQYF.